This is a list of T cell receptor beta chains from one sample in a study of shared clonotypes between healthy human individuals. Clones were read by immunoSEQ multiplex PCR, and TCRdb kept only the in-frame ones, dropping some. The data contain about 480,000 clones, about 80% of them singletons. Sequenced material: PBMCs. Source of these receptors: a woman aged 40 to 55 in good health. Some clones in this sample may be carry-over from other donors' samples. CDR3s include the opening cysteine and the closing phenylalanine or tryptophan. The D gene is left open where the match is weak. Some rows mark clone size as missing; the rest say once, few, many or name a class of expanded clone.

cdr3_length d_call clone_size j_call v_call cdr3_nt cdr3_aa
12 NA NA TRBJ2-7 TRBV6-1 TGTGCCAGCAGTGTAACCGCGTACGAGCAGTACTTC CASSVTAYEQYF
14 TRBD1 few TRBJ1-1 TRBV5-1 TGCGCCAGCAGTCTCGGGACAGGGGGCACTGAAGCTTTCTTT CASSLGTGGTEAFF
15 NA few TRBJ1-1 TRBV14 TGTGCCAGCAGTCCCTACAGGGAGACGAACACTGAAGCTTTCTTT CASSPYRETNTEAFF
13 NA NA TRBJ2-3 TRBV10-2 TGCGCCAGCAGTGGAACGCGGGTTGATACGCAGTATTTT CASSGTRVDTQYF
12 NA few TRBJ1-1 TRBV11-3 TGTGCCAGCAGCTTATCCGACACTGAAGCTTTCTTT CASSLSDTEAFF
13 TRBD1 NA TRBJ1-5 TRBV19 TGTGCCAGTACCAGGGGGGGGGATCAGCCCCAGCATTTT CASTRGGDQPQHF
15 NA NA TRBJ2-2 TRBV2 TGTGCCAGCAGTGAGTGGGCCGGGGCCACCGGGGAGCTGTTTTTT CASSEWAGATGELFF
14 TRBD2 NA TRBJ2-7 TRBV12-5 TGTGCTAGTGGGGCAGCGGGGACCCCCTACGAGCAGTACTTC CASGAAGTPYEQYF
13 NA NA TRBJ2-1 TRBV5-4 TGTGCCAGCCAGGTGGGCCCGTTCGATGAGCAGTTCTTC CASQVGPFDEQFF
13 NA few TRBJ1-3 TRBV2 TGTGCCAGCAGTGAAGGCATTGGAAACACCATATATTTT CASSEGIGNTIYF
15 NA NA TRBJ1-2 TRBV7-2 TGTGCCAGCAGCTTAGATGGGGTTCTCCACTATGGCTACACCTTC CASSLDGVLHYGYTF
12 NA NA TRBJ2-7 TRBV5-6 TGTGCCAGCAGCCGGGCCAACTACGAGCAGTACTTC CASSRANYEQYF
17 TRBD1 NA TRBJ1-2 TRBV2 TGTGCCAGCAGTGAAACGGACAGGTATTTCCGTGGATATGGCTACACCTTC CASSETDRYFRGYGYTF
16 TRBD2 once TRBJ2-1 TRBV2 TGTGCCAGCAGCGACAGGACTAGCGGGACTCGCAATGAGCAGTTCTTC CASSDRTSGTRNEQFF
14 NA NA TRBJ1-4 TRBV15 TGTGCCACCAGCAGAGAGACCCAAATAGGGGAACTGTTTTTT CATSRETQIGELFF
15 TRBD1 NA TRBJ2-7 TRBV4-2 TGTGCCAGCAGCCAAGGGACAGGGGGCGTCTACGAGCAGTACTTC CASSQGTGGVYEQYF
19 TRBD2 NA TRBJ2-1 TRBV4-3 TGCGCCAGCAGTCTCGGGACTAGCGGGGATGTCGTGTCTTACAATGAGCAGTTCTTC CASSLGTSGDVVSYNEQFF
13 NA NA TRBJ2-5 TRBV28 TGTGCCAGCAGTTTTGGAGGGGTAGAGACCCAGTACTTC CASSFGGVETQYF
12 NA NA TRBJ2-7 TRBV30 TGTGCCTGGAGTGTATCAGGGTACGAGCAGTACTTC CAWSVSGYEQYF
15 TRBD1 NA TRBJ2-1 TRBV30 TGTGCCTGGAGTGTAAGGGACAGGGTATTGTATGAGCAGTTCTTC CAWSVRDRVLYEQFF
14 NA few TRBJ1-2 TRBV7-9 TGTGCCAGCAGCCTCCGTAACACGGGCTATGGCTACACCTTC CASSLRNTGYGYTF
14 TRBD1 NA TRBJ1-1 TRBV5-4 TGTGCCAGCAGCTGGGACAGGGAGCTCACTGAAGCTTTCTTT CASSWDRELTEAFF
13 NA NA TRBJ2-5 TRBV5-4 TGTGCCAGCAGCTTGGCCTGGGAAGAGACCCAGTACTTC CASSLAWEETQYF
13 NA NA TRBJ1-5 TRBV2 TGTGCCAGCAGAGGGACGGGAAATCAGCCCCAGCATTTT CASRGTGNQPQHF
15 NA NA TRBJ2-5 TRBV6-1 TGTGCCAGCAGTGACCTGCCGGGCAGCCCTGGTACCCAGTACTTC CASSDLPGSPGTQYF
15 NA NA TRBJ1-2 TRBV27 TGTGCCAGCAGTGGACAGAGCCGCATGAACTATGGCTACACCTTC CASSGQSRMNYGYTF
14 TRBD1 NA TRBJ2-7 TRBV4-2 TGTGCCAGCAGCCAATCCAGGGGGATAGTCCCCCATTACTTC CASSQSRGIVPHYF
12 NA NA TRBJ1-1 TRBV27 TGTGCCAGCAGTTTTAGGGGCACTGAAGCTTTCTTT CASSFRGTEAFF
14 TRBD1 NA TRBJ1-5 TRBV5-1 TGCGCCAGCAGCTCCGGACAGGGTGACCAGCCCCAGCATTTT CASSSGQGDQPQHF
14 TRBD1 NA TRBJ1-2 TRBV5-1 TGCGCCAGCAGTCCGGGACAGGGAATCTCTGGCTACACCTTC CASSPGQGISGYTF
15 TRBD1 NA TRBJ1-5 TRBV19 TGTGCCAGTAGTGAACAGGGGTGGCCCAATCAGCCCCAGCATTTT CASSEQGWPNQPQHF
16 TRBD2 NA TRBJ2-7 TRBV28 TGTGCCAGCAGTTTGTCAGCGGGCGGGAGCCGGGGAGAGCAGTACTTC CASSLSAGGSRGEQYF
15 NA NA TRBJ1-1 TRBV5-6 TGTGCCAGCAGCTTGGGAAGGACAGCACACACTGAAGCTTTCTTT CASSLGRTAHTEAFF
14 TRBD1 once TRBJ1-1 TRBV6-5 TGTGCCAGCAGTGTACAGGGGGCTAGGACTGAAGCTTTCTTT CASSVQGARTEAFF
14 TRBD2 NA TRBJ2-1 TRBV11-3 TGTGCCAGCAGCTTCACTAGCGGGAGAGGTGAGCAGTTCTTC CASSFTSGRGEQFF
16 TRBD2 NA TRBJ2-1 TRBV10-2 TGCGCCAGCTCTTTCGGACTAGCGTCGCCAGCGAATGAGCAGTTCTTC CASSFGLASPANEQFF
15 NA NA TRBJ1-1 TRBV11-3 TGTGCCAGCAGCTTAAATGGATTGGCGAACACTGAAGCTTTCTTT CASSLNGLANTEAFF
18 TRBD2 many TRBJ2-7 TRBV28 TGTGCCAGCAGTTTATACCCATTCCGCGGGACTAGCAACTACGAGCAGTACTTC CASSLYPFRGTSNYEQYF
13 NA NA TRBJ1-5 TRBV28 TGTGCCAGCAGCAAGGTCGCATATCAGCCCCAGCATTTT CASSKVAYQPQHF
16 TRBD2 few TRBJ2-7 TRBV5-4 TGTGCCAGCAGCTTGGCTGGGGCTAGCGGGACGTACGAGCAGTACTTC CASSLAGASGTYEQYF
16 TRBD1 NA TRBJ2-1 TRBV30 TGTGCCTGGCGTCCTCCGTGGGACAGGGGTTACAATGAGCAGTTCTTC CAWRPPWDRGYNEQFF
14 NA NA TRBJ1-1 TRBV19 TGTGCCAGTAGTATGGGGGGAATACTCACTGAAGCTTTCTTT CASSMGGILTEAFF
14 NA NA TRBJ2-7 TRBV9 TGTGCCAGCAGCGTAGCGGTGGGTAGGTACGAGCAGTACTTC CASSVAVGRYEQYF
16 NA NA TRBJ2-7 TRBV4-3 TGCGCCAGCAGCCAAGAGTGGACTGCGAACTCCTACGAGCAGTACTTC CASSQEWTANSYEQYF
14 NA NA TRBJ1-1 TRBV10-3 TGTGCCATCAGTGAGTCGGGCAGGGGCACTGAAGCTTTCTTT CAISESGRGTEAFF
16 TRBD2 NA TRBJ2-3 TRBV9 TGTGCCAGCAGCGTAGATCTGGCGGGAGGGACAGATACGCAGTATTTT CASSVDLAGGTDTQYF
14 NA once TRBJ2-7 TRBV7-2 TGTGCCAGCAGCTTAGACAGGAATGGGTACGAGCAGTACTTC CASSLDRNGYEQYF
15 NA NA TRBJ1-1 TRBV28 TGTGCCAGCACAGTCCAGGGGAGATGGAGCACTGAAGCTTTCTTT CASTVQGRWSTEAFF
12 NA NA TRBJ2-1 TRBV2 TGTGCCAGCAGTGTTGGTTACCTTGAGCAGTTCTTC CASSVGYLEQFF
14 NA NA TRBJ2-5 TRBV5-6 TGTGCCAGCAGCCTGGGACTGCCGCAAGAGACCCAGTACTTC CASSLGLPQETQYF
16 TRBD2 once TRBJ2-1 TRBV7-7 TGTGCTAGCAGCTCCCTAGCGGGAGTACTCGGCAATGAGCAGTTCTTC CASSSLAGVLGNEQFF
16 TRBD2 NA TRBJ2-1 TRBV5-4 TGTGCCAGCAGCAAGGACCCCGGGACTAGCAGAAATGAGCAGTTCTTC CASSKDPGTSRNEQFF
16 NA once TRBJ2-1 TRBV11-2 TGTGCCAGCAGCTTAGGGAGATTTCGGGACCGACCCGAGCAGTTCTTC CASSLGRFRDRPEQFF
14 NA NA TRBJ2-5 TRBV10-3 TGTGCCATCAAGAGGGGTAGCGCTGAAGAGACCCAGTACTTC CAIKRGSAEETQYF
17 TRBD2 NA TRBJ2-3 TRBV27 TGTGCCAGCAGTTTACATCCGGGACTAGCGGGAACAGATACGCAGTATTTT CASSLHPGLAGTDTQYF
14 NA NA TRBJ2-3 TRBV18 TGTGCCAGCTCACCACTCAGGGGGGCAGATACGCAGTATTTT CASSPLRGADTQYF
14 TRBD1 NA TRBJ1-2 TRBV5-1 TGCGCCAGCAGCTTTACAGGGGGCGCCTATGGCTACACCTTC CASSFTGGAYGYTF
13 NA NA TRBJ2-3 TRBV7-2 TGTGCCAGCAGCCAGACGAGGGTAGATACGCAGTATTTT CASSQTRVDTQYF